Following are 31 T cell receptor beta chains from one sample sequenced in a study of tumor-infiltrating lymphocytes in primary liver carcinoma. Constant-region priming of roughly 500 ng total RNA yielded TCR beta cDNA. Library construction for TCR beta comprised three nested multiplex PCR rounds performed with slightly modified ARM-PCR. TRBV1-TRBV30 forward primers paired with a C-beta reverse primer were used in the first two PCR rounds, which ran approximately 11 cycles each. TCRdb reanalysed the multiplex PCR reads using MiXCR and keeps one entry per CDR3 protein. The sample consists of about 350,000 distinct CDR3 sequences, about two thirds of them appearing once. RNA was extracted from whole blood without cell sorting, alongside germline DNA. Sequences were obtained from peripheral blood. Receptors originate from a man between 35 and 55 years old with primary liver carcinoma and hepatitis B virus infection.

As concerns this clonotype: A junction end diverges from the germline sequence, so it may reflect a read error. This chain links TRBV11-2 with TRBJ2-1; 7 bases line up with TRBD1. Germline lookup yields CDR1 SGHAT and CDR2 FQNNGV. The CDR3 has 15 amino acids. The CDR3 DNA sequence: TGTGCCAGCAGCTCCCCCGGGACAGATTACAATGACCAGTTCTTC. Its translation: CASSSPGTDYNDQFF. Drawing the rest from reference TRBV11-2 and TRBJ2-1, the complete variable domain is EAGVAQSPRYKIIEKRQSVAFWCNPISGHATLYWYQQILGQGPKLLIQFQNNGVVDDSQLPKDRFSAERLKGVDSTLKIQPAKLEDSAVYLCASSSPGTDYNDQFFGPGTRLTVL.

This clonotype was counted many times. J is TRBJ1-1 and V is TRBV4-2, with D possibly being TRBD1 (5 bases). This CDR3 contains 14 residues. Looked up from germline, CDR1 is LGHNA and CDR2 is YNFKEQ. With 6 bases removed from V and 8 bases from J, the gap between germline ends came to 19 bases. DNA of the CDR3: TGTGCCAGCAGGTACGGGGACCGGGTAACAGAAGCTTTCTTT. It encodes CASRYGDRVTEAFF.

The chain recombines TRBV7-9 with TRBJ1-2; TRBD1 might be the D (6 bases). Trimming stripped 7 bases from V and 7 bases from J, with 22 bases between. The CDR3 covers 15 residues. Germline V lookup: CDR1 SEHNR, CDR2 FQNEAQ (reference sequence). This chain's CDR3 is CASTPEGGISSGYTF. Written as DNA, the CDR3 is TGTGCCAGCACCCCTGAGGGGGGGATCAGCTCTGGCTACACCTTC.

This clonotype was observed many times. The chain recombines TRBV12-3 or TRBV12-4 with TRBJ2-7, with D tentatively TRBD1 or TRBD2 (5 bases each). Trimming removed 5 bases at V and 4 bases at J, with 18 bases between. CDR3 length equals 15 residues. The CDR3 is CASSKSRGTTYEQYF. In nucleotides, the CDR3 is TGTGCCAGCAGTAAGTCGCGAGGGACGACTTACGAGCAGTACTTC.

A remark on this clonotype: A read error may be the cause here, since a much bigger clone is one base away. Without the conserved terminal phenylalanine or tryptophan, this CDR3 likely stems from a read error. The chain couples TRBV6-5 to TRBJ2-3; D perhaps matches TRBD1 (5 bases). Germline values: CDR1 MNHEY, CDR2 SVGAGI. V was clipped by 5 bases and J by 8 bases, with 8 bases between them. The CDR3 runs to 11 residues. CDR3 in amino acids: CASSQRGTQYY. CDR3 coding DNA: TGTGCCAGCAGTCAAAGGGGTACGCAGTATTAT.

Points on this clonotype: A read error is likely, as this CDR3 ends without the conserved phenylalanine or tryptophan. V and J are TRBV4-2 and TRBJ2-5; either TRBD1 or TRBD2 may fit D (5 bases each). The V end was cut by 4 bases, the J end by 5 bases, with 14 bases between. The CDR3 spans 14 residues. Per germline, CDR1 LGHNA and CDR2 YNFKEQ. CDR3 DNA: TGTGCCAGCAGCCTACTGGGGGATAGGGAGACCCAGTACCTC. It yields the protein CASSLLGDRETQYL.

This clonotype was seen a few times. V gene TRBV6-1 combines with J gene TRBJ2-3; D assignment may be TRBD1 or TRBD2 (5 bases each). Trimming shortened V by 0 bases and J by 6 bases, and 16 bases separated the two germline ends. Germline lookup yields CDR1 MNHNS and CDR2 SASEGT. CDR3 length: 16 residues. In nucleotides, the CDR3 is TGTGCCAGCAGTGAAGCCCGGGGCCTCAGTTGGGATACGCAGTATTTT. It is translated as CASSEARGLSWDTQYF.

Note on this clonotype: This may be a read error, as it is one base from a much larger clone. The chain joins TRBV6-2 or TRBV6-3 to TRBJ2-1; TRBD2 aligns across 8 bases. The V and J ends lost 2 bases and 1 base, in that order; junction bases with no gene match: 10. From germline, CDR1 is MNHEY and CDR2 SVGEGT. The CDR3 loop spans 18 amino acids. In nucleotides, the CDR3 is TGTGCCAGCAGTTACCGTGGACTAGCTTCGAGGTCCTACAATGAGCAGTTCTTC. Its protein is CASSYRGLASRSYNEQFF.

This clonotype was seen at least ten times. The chain joins TRBV6-1 to TRBJ2-7, with 10 nucleotides matching TRBD2. The V gene end was trimmed by 6 bases and the J gene end by 3 bases; junction bases not matched to a gene: 11. Germline-derived CDR1 and CDR2 are MNHNS and SASEGT. The CDR3 has 16 amino acids. The CDR3 bases are TGTGCCAGCAGATCGGGCGGGGCTAGCGGGAGCTACGAGCAGTACTTC. It codes for CASRSGGASGSYEQYF.

The chain is built from TRBV5-1 and TRBJ2-1, with 13 bases lining up with TRBD2. Germline values: CDR1 SGHRS, CDR2 YFSETQ. J lost 7 bases, V lost 5 bases, and 9 bases had no gene match. This CDR3 contains 16 residues. CDR3 nucleotides: TGCGCCAGCAGTTGGACTAGCGGGAGTAGCATAAATGAGCAGTTCTTC. Encoded protein: CASSWTSGSSINEQFF.

The chain couples TRBV11-2 to TRBJ2-3, with 14 nucleotides matching TRBD2. Germline lookup yields CDR1 SGHAT and CDR2 FQNNGV. The V gene end was trimmed by 7 bases and the J gene end by 4 bases; junction bases not matched to a gene: 7. The CDR3 totals 16 residues. This chain's CDR3 is CASTTGLAGAADTQYF. DNA for the CDR3: TGTGCCAGCACAACGGGACTAGCGGGAGCAGCAGATACGCAGTATTTT. The full variable domain, its missing parts supplied by reference TRBV11-2 and TRBJ2-3, is EAGVAQSPRYKIIEKRQSVAFWCNPISGHATLYWYQQILGQGPKLLIQFQNNGVVDDSQLPKDRFSAERLKGVDSTLKIQPAKLEDSAVYLCASTTGLAGAADTQYFGPGTRLTVL.

A single count supports this clonotype. The CDR3 does not close with the conserved phenylalanine or tryptophan, likely indicating a read error. This chain joins TRBV6-1 and TRBJ2-3; perhaps TRBD1 as D (6 bases). The CDR3 contains 15 residues. Germline V gene lookup returns CDR1 MNHNS and CDR2 SASEGT. Trimming removed 5 bases from V and 5 bases from J, with 17 bases in between. The CDR3 bases are TGTGCCAGCAGTCTTCGACAGGCGGCAGGAGATACGCAGTATATT. Its translation is CASSLRQAAGDTQYI.

This clonotype was seen at least ten times. V gene TRBV4-2 combines with J gene TRBJ2-7; D is undetermined. Looked up from germline, CDR1 is LGHNA and CDR2 is YNFKEQ. Trimming stripped 1 base from V and 1 base from J, with 11 bases between. The CDR3 is 15 amino acids. The CDR3 coding sequence is TGTGCCAGCAGCCAAGGTCGGATACTGTCCTACGAGCAGTACTTC. Translated: CASSQGRILSYEQYF.

This clonotype was observed a handful of times. The rearrangement uses TRBV14 and TRBJ1-2, with a possible D match to TRBD1 (6 bases). The ends were cut back, 8 bases at V and 7 bases at J, with 20 bases in the middle. Germline CDR1 reads SGHDN; CDR2 reads FVKESK. This CDR3 region has 14 residues. The DNA for the CDR3 is TGTGCCAGCGCGGGGGTACAGGGTTTTTCTGGCTACACCTTC. Residues: CASAGVQGFSGYTF.

This clonotype was observed a few times. The chain combines TRBV24-1 with TRBJ2-7, with D unclear. The CDR3 extends over 12 amino acids. Between the trimmed V and J ends, which lost 3 bases and 7 bases, there was a span of 9 bases. Germline CDR1 reads KGHDR; CDR2 reads SFDVKD. The CDR3 here is CATSDTIGEQYF. CDR3 nucleotides: TGTGCCACCAGTGATACCATTGGGGAGCAGTACTTC.

Points on this clonotype: At one boundary the junction diverges from the germline segment, which might be a read error. This chain connects TRBV11-2 to TRBJ2-1; 8 positions match TRBD2. This CDR3 comprises 16 residues. Looked up from germline, CDR1 is SGHAT and CDR2 is FQNNGV. CDR3 protein: CASTYLAGRSYSEQFF. The CDR3 DNA sequence: TGTGCCAGCACCTATTTAGCGGGAAGGTCCTACAGTGAGCAGTTCTTC. Drawing the rest from reference TRBV11-2 and TRBJ2-1, the complete variable domain is EAGVAQSPRYKIIEKRQSVAFWCNPISGHATLYWYQQILGQGPKLLIQFQNNGVVDDSQLPKDRFSAERLKGVDSTLKIQPAKLEDSAVYLCASTYLAGRSYSEQFFGPGTRLTVL.

This clonotype was observed a few times. A much larger clonotype is one base distant, so this may be a read error. The chain uses TRBV12-5 and TRBJ2-5, with TRBD2 matching over 7 bases. Trimming took 2 bases from V and 5 from J; bases not matched to a gene: 11. Per germline, CDR1 LGHNT and CDR2 FRNRAP. The CDR3 sequence is 16 residues long. The CDR3 loop is CASGLYTDGRRETQYF. CDR3 DNA sequence: TGTGCTAGTGGTTTGTACACTGACGGGAGGCGTGAGACCCAGTACTTC.

Details on this clonotype: A clone one base away is much larger, so this may be a read error. This rearrangement joins TRBV4-3 to TRBJ1-1, with unresolved D. The CDR3 consists of 13 residues. The germline CDR1 and CDR2 sequences are LGHNA and YSLEER. In nucleotides, the CDR3 is TGCGCCAGCAGCCAAGAAGCGAACACTGAAGCTTCCTTT. It codes for CASSQEANTEASF.

This clonotype was observed a handful of times. The chain links TRBV4-1 to TRBJ2-5, with D possibly called TRBD1 or TRBD2 (5 bases each). Germline V gene lookup returns CDR1 MGHRA and CDR2 YSYEKL. CDR3 length: 17 residues. Trimming removed 1 base at V and 5 bases at J, with 20 bases between. Written as DNA, the CDR3 is TGCGCCAGCAGCCAAGGTTTGAGGGGCGCTCTGCGGGAGACCCAGTACTTC. Its protein is CASSQGLRGALRETQYF.

As for this clonotype: At one boundary the junction diverges from the germline segment, which might be a read error. The chain combines TRBV11-2 with TRBJ2-3; 7 positions agree with TRBD2. This CDR3 is built from 13 residues. CDR1 and CDR2 from the germline V gene are SGHAT and FQNNGV. CDR3: CASSLWEGDTQYF. The CDR3, as DNA: TGCGCCAGCAGCTTGTGGGAGGGAGATACGCAGTATTTT.

A word on this clonotype: Just one base apart from a much larger clone, this may be a read error. V gene TRBV6-5 combines with J gene TRBJ2-7; 11 bases fit TRBD1. The CDR3 extends over 14 amino acids. Germline assignment: CDR1 MNHEY and CDR2 SVGAGI. The V gene end was trimmed by 6 bases and the J gene end by 6 bases; junction bases not matched to a gene: 7. The CDR3 loop reads CASSPRTGGREQYF. The CDR3, as DNA: TGTGCCAGCAGCCCTAGGACAGGGGGCCGCGAGCAGTACTTC.

This clonotype showed up just a few times. This rearrangement joins TRBV5-6 to TRBJ2-1; D remains unclear. CDR1 SGHDT and CDR2 YYEEEE come from the germline V gene. Trimming pared 2 bases from V and 6 bases from J, leaving 3 bases between. This CDR3 spans 11 amino acids. CDR3 bases: TGTGCCAGCAGCTTCAGCAATGAGCAGTTCTTC. This gives the protein CASSFSNEQFF. Filled out from reference TRBV5-6 and TRBJ2-1, the complete variable domain reads DAGVTQSPTHLIKTRGQQVTLRCSPKSGHDTVSWYQQALGQGPQFIFQYYEEEERQRGNFPDRFSGHQFPNYSSELNVNALLLGDSALYLCASSFSNEQFFGPGTRLTVL.

This clonotype was seen many times. The chain carries TRBV6-5 and TRBJ2-1, with 7 bases that match TRBD2. V trimming: 3 bases; J trimming: 4 bases; junction bases outside the gene matches: 12. Germline V gives CDR1 MNHEY, CDR2 SVGAGI. CDR3 length equals 17 residues. The CDR3 DNA reads TGTGCCAGCAGTTATGACGGCGGGAGCGTCGAATACAATGAGCAGTTCTTC. It is translated as CASSYDGGSVEYNEQFF.

A remark on this clonotype: With a much larger clone just one base away, this may be a read error. The gene calls are TRBV4-1 and TRBJ1-2; D gene unclear. Germline V CDR1 and CDR2: MGHRA, YSYEKL. V dropped 5 bases and J dropped 2 bases, with 12 bases sitting between them. This CDR3 is 14 amino acids long. Here the CDR3 DNA reads TGCGCCAGCAGCATGGAACAGACGAACTATGGCTACACCTTC. Protein sequence: CASSMEQTNYGYTF.

This clonotype is a singleton in its sample. An end of the junction does not agree with germline; a read error may underlie this. The V call is TRBV11-2, the J call TRBJ2-5; 8 bases are shared with TRBD1. The CDR3 covers 17 residues. From germline, CDR1 is SGHAT and CDR2 FQNNGV. Written as DNA, the CDR3 is TGTACCAGCAGTTTAGATTCCCCGGGACAGGCAGGGGAGACCCAGTACTTC. Translating gives CTSSLDSPGQAGETQYF.

This rearrangement joins TRBV30 to TRBJ1-5, with D perhaps matching TRBD1 (5 bases). CDR1 and CDR2 from the germline V gene are GTSNPN and SVGIG (reference sequence). The CDR3 covers 15 residues. Trimming removed 0 bases from V and 3 bases from J, with 12 bases in between. CDR3 protein: CAWSVWGRPNQPQHF. The CDR3 nucleotides read TGTGCCTGGAGTGTTTGGGGGAGGCCCAATCAGCCCCAGCATTTT.

The V gene is TRBV11-2, the J gene TRBJ2-7; TRBD1 is a possible D gene (6 bases). V lost 4 bases and J lost 10, with 11 bases in between. There are 11 residues in the CDR3. CDR1 and CDR2 from the germline V gene are SGHAT and FQNNGV. CDR3: CASSSGADQYF. The CDR3 DNA reads TGTGCCAGCAGCTCAGGGGCCGATCAGTACTTC.

On this clonotype itself: The conserved phenylalanine or tryptophan normally closing the CDR3 is absent here, so this likely arose from a read error. Because the CDR3's place on the DNA is in doubt, the DNA is left out and the CDR3 is given as listed by TCRdb. The gene calls are TRBV28 and TRBJ1-1; TRBD1, the table's D call, was not compared with the DNA. From its first to its last residue, the CDR3 has 14 amino acids. Per germline, CDR1 MDHEN and CDR2 SYDVKM. This chain's CDR3 is CASIGTGWMTEALY.

The table lists this clonotype with a few counts. The chain is built from TRBV28 and TRBJ2-7; D unclear. The V end was cut by 3 bases, the J end by 3 bases, with 9 bases between. Germline V gene lookup returns CDR1 MDHEN and CDR2 SYDVKM. The CDR3 totals 13 residues. The CDR3 region is CASSFPRNYEQYF. The CDR3 DNA reads as TGTGCCAGCAGTTTCCCCCGGAACTACGAGCAGTACTTC.

On this clonotype itself: A read error may produce the germline difference seen at one junction end. The V call is TRBV11-2, the J call TRBJ2-1; D may be TRBD2 (5 bases). From germline, CDR1 is SGHAT and CDR2 FQNNGV. The CDR3 consists of 13 residues. This CDR3 reads CARSLGGRNEQFF. CDR3 DNA: TGTGCCAGGAGCTTAGGAGGCCGGAATGAGCAGTTCTTC.

With respect to this clonotype: Relative to the germline gene, one junction end is altered; a read error may explain this. This chain connects TRBV11-1 to TRBJ2-2, with a possible D match to TRBD1 (5 bases). The germline V gene has CDR1 SGHAT and CDR2 FQDESV (reference sequence). This CDR3 region has 16 residues. CDR3: CTSNLDGAFNTGELFF. The DNA of the CDR3 is TGTACCAGCAACTTAGATGGGGCGTTCAACACCGGGGAGCTGTTTTTT.